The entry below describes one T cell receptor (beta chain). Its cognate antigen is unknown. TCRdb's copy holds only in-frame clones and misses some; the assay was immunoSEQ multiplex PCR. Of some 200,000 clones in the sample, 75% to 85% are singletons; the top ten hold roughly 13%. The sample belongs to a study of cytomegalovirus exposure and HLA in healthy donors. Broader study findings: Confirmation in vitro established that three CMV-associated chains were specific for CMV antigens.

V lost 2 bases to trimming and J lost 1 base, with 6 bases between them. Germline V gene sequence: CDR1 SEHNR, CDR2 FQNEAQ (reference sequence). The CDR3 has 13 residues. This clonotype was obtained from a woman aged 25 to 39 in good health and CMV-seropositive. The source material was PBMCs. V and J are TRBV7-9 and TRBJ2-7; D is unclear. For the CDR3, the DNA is TGTGCCAGCAGCTTAATCCAGTCCTACGAGCAGTACTTC. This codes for CASSLIQSYEQYF.